Below are 19 T cell receptor beta chains sequenced from a single sample in a study of shared clonotypes between healthy human individuals. Profiling relied on immunoSEQ multiplex PCR, and the TCRdb table lists in-frame clones only, not all of them. The data hold 2 million to 2.5 million clones, with 95% observed a single time. The sequencing input was naive CD4+ T cells sorted from blood. Subset described: CD45RA+ positively selected. These receptors came from a man between 18 and 35 years old in good health.

The chain employs TRBV19 and TRBJ1-1, with a tentative D call TRBD1 (6 bases). The CDR3 covers 15 residues. V was trimmed by 4 bases and J by 4 bases, leaving 16 bases between them. CDR1 and CDR2 from the germline V gene are LNHDA and SQIVND (reference sequence). In DNA, the CDR3 is TGTGCCAGTAGTACCGGACAGATTAAAGGCACTGAAGCTTTCTTT. Translation gives CASSTGQIKGTEAFF.

This chain links TRBV13 with TRBJ1-2; TRBD1 matches 8 bases. The CDR3 loop spans 16 amino acids. Germline loops: CDR1 PRHDT, CDR2 FYEKMQ (reference sequence). J lost 6 bases, V lost 1 base, and 10 bases had no gene match. The CDR3 is CASSLEFRDRGNGYTF. CDR3 nucleotide sequence: TGTGCCAGCAGCTTAGAGTTTCGCGACAGGGGTAATGGCTACACCTTC.

The chain links TRBV28 to TRBJ1-5; 8 bases align to TRBD1. CDR1 and CDR2 (germline): MDHEN, SYDVKM. The CDR3 contains 16 residues. V was clipped by 5 bases and J by 6 bases; unmatched bases: 12. CDR3 DNA sequence: TGTGCCAGCAGTAAATGGGGGACAGGCTCGGGTCAGCCCCAGCATTTT. Translating it yields CASSKWGTGSGQPQHF.

V and J are TRBV19 and TRBJ2-7; no firm D call. Trimming took 5 bases from V and 6 from J, leaving 8 bases between them. The length of the CDR3 is 11 residues. In germline, CDR1 is LNHDA, CDR2 SQIVND (reference sequence). In DNA, the CDR3 is TGTGCCAGTAGTTCCAGCTCCGAGCAGTACTTC. Its protein is CASSSSSEQYF.

The chain uses TRBV6-1 and TRBJ1-1; perhaps TRBD1 as D (5 bases). Per the germline V gene, CDR1 is MNHNS and CDR2 is SASEGT. The V gene lost 7 bases and the J gene lost 4 bases, with 13 bases spanning the gap. CDR3 size: 13 residues. The chain's CDR3 is CASTFREGTEAFF. The CDR3 region has the DNA TGTGCCAGCACTTTCAGGGAGGGCACTGAAGCTTTCTTT.

Remarks on this clone: At the DNA level, this CDR3 is encoded by other sequences in the same sample as well. V usage is TRBV5-1 and J usage is TRBJ1-3, with D hard to call. V was shortened by 0 bases and J by 0 bases, with 7 bases between the two germline ends. Germline V gene data show CDR1 as SGHRS and CDR2 as YFSETQ. CDR3 length: 15 residues. In DNA form, the CDR3 reads TGCGCCAGCAGCTTGGGGCGGACCTCTGGAAACACCATATATTTT. Amino acids: CASSLGRTSGNTIYF.

This rearrangement joins TRBV30 to TRBJ1-5; weak D call: TRBD1 (6 bases). The germline gives CDR1 GTSNPN, CDR2 SVGIG (reference sequence). Trimming took 3 bases from V and 1 from J, leaving 13 bases between them. The CDR3 has 15 amino acids. The CDR3 sequence: CAWSVTGSSNQPQHF. In nucleotides, the CDR3 is TGTGCCTGGAGCGTCACAGGGAGCAGCAATCAGCCCCAGCATTTT.

This clone came up once. The rearrangement links TRBV6-5 to TRBJ2-7, with D unclear. V dropped 5 bases and J dropped 0 bases, with 14 bases sitting between them. Germline loops: CDR1 MNHEY, CDR2 SVGAGI. This CDR3 is 15 amino acids long. The CDR3 bases are TGTGCCAGCAGTACGACACCGATGATCTCCTACGAGCAGTACTTC. It specifies CASSTTPMISYEQYF.

This chain connects TRBV7-9 to TRBJ1-5, with D possibly being TRBD1 (5 bases). The CDR3 spans 15 residues. Trimming took off 0 bases at V and 2 bases at J, with 8 bases between the two ends. Germline V gene lookup returns CDR1 SEHNR and CDR2 FQNEAQ (reference sequence). The CDR3 loop reads CASSLAGDRNQPQHF. Here the CDR3 DNA reads TGTGCCAGCAGCTTAGCAGGGGATCGCAATCAGCCCCAGCATTTT. The whole variable domain, filled in from reference TRBV7-9 and TRBJ1-5, reads DTGVSQNPRHKITKRGQNVTFRCDPISEHNRLYWYRQTLGQGPEFLTYFQNEAQLEKSRLLSDRFSAERPKGSFSTLEIQRTEQGDSAMYLCASSLAGDRNQPQHFGDGTRLSIL.

The chain carries TRBV12-5 and TRBJ1-1; 8 bases are a match to TRBD1. CDR3 size: 14 residues. Germline CDR1 and CDR2: LGHNT and FRNRAP. The V and J ends lost 6 bases and 11 bases, in that order; junction bases with no gene match: 14. The CDR3 reads CASGNTTRGLGAFF. Written as DNA, the CDR3 is TGTGCTAGTGGCAATACCACCAGGGGGCTAGGGGCTTTCTTT.

The chain combines TRBV19 with TRBJ2-7, with 7 nucleotides matching TRBD1. CDR3 length equals 14 residues. In germline, CDR1 is LNHDA, CDR2 SQIVND (reference sequence). V shed 6 bases, J shed 1 base, and the junction held 6 bases outside the gene matches. In nucleotides, the CDR3 is TGTGCCAGTAGGAGTGGGACAGCATCCTACGAGCAGTACTTC. As protein: CASRSGTASYEQYF.

The chain joins TRBV18 to TRBJ2-1; possible D gene TRBD2, 6 bases. The CDR3 consists of 16 residues. Germline-derived CDR1 and CDR2 are KGHSH and LQKENI. V gave up 3 bases and J gave up 3 bases, with 15 bases separating them. The CDR3 region is CASSPVLAGNYNEQFF. CDR3 DNA sequence: TGTGCCAGCTCACCCGTTCTCGCGGGAAACTACAATGAGCAGTTCTTC.

The chain joins TRBV10-3 to TRBJ2-1; D is ambiguous. CDR3 length: 13 amino acids. Germline V CDR1 and CDR2: ENHRY, SYGVKD. V lost 4 bases to trimming and J lost 5 bases, with 9 bases between them. The CDR3 reads CAISGSSNNEQFF. The CDR3 nucleotides are TGTGCCATCAGTGGTTCCAGTAACAATGAGCAGTTCTTC.

The chain has TRBV6-1 and TRBJ2-5, with 9 bases aligning to TRBD1. This CDR3 is 14 amino acids long. CDR1 and CDR2 (germline): MNHNS, SASEGT. The V segment lost 6 bases and the J segment 5 bases; nucleotides outside the gene matches: 7. The CDR3 DNA is TGTGCCAGCAGGTCACAGGGGGCTCTGGAGACCCAGTACTTC. Amino acid sequence: CASRSQGALETQYF.

J is TRBJ2-2 and V is TRBV7-3, with D perhaps given as TRBD1 or TRBD2 (5 bases each). The CDR3 consists of 15 residues. With 5 bases removed from V and 0 bases from J, the gap between germline ends came to 10 bases. From germline, CDR1 is SGHTA and CDR2 FQGTGA. The CDR3 nucleotides are TGTGCCAGCAGCCGGGACGCCGCGAACACCGGGGAGCTGTTTTTT. Protein: CASSRDAANTGELFF.

This clone was observed once. The CDR3 bases are TGTGCCTGGACCACGGGAGCCGGGACTTTTAATTCACCCCTCCACTTT. Amino acid sequence: CAWTTGAGTFNSPLHF. The rearrangement links TRBV30 to TRBJ1-6; TRBD1 might be the D (5 bases). The CDR3 runs 16 residues. V dropped 4 bases and J dropped 6 bases, with 19 bases sitting between them. In germline, CDR1 is GTSNPN, CDR2 SVGIG (reference sequence).

In the case of this clone: Other DNA sequences in this specimen translate into the identical CDR3. The V call is TRBV30, the J call TRBJ1-2; D uncertain. The CDR3 is 13 amino acids. V lost 2 bases, J lost 2 bases, and 9 bases lay in between. From germline, CDR1 is GTSNPN and CDR2 SVGIG (reference sequence). The CDR3 bases are TGTGCCTGGAGTTGGGGTGGCAACTATGGCTACACCTTC. Encoded protein: CAWSWGGNYGYTF.

V usage is TRBV6-1 and J usage is TRBJ2-7, with D perhaps TRBD1 (6 bases). V dropped 6 bases and J dropped 6 bases, with 18 bases sitting between them. Per the germline V gene, CDR1 is MNHNS and CDR2 is SASEGT. The CDR3 loop spans 14 amino acids. CDR3 in amino acids: CASRTGTLIVEQYF. In nucleotides, the CDR3 is TGTGCCAGCAGAACCGGGACACTCATCGTCGAGCAGTACTTC.

The chain recombines TRBV6-6 with TRBJ2-1, with TRBD2 identical over 7 bases. The V gene's germline CDR1 is MNHNY and CDR2 SVGAGI (reference sequence). The junction had 5 bases not matched to a gene; V was cut back by 6 bases and J by 6 bases. The CDR3 totals 13 residues. CDR3 nucleotide sequence: TGTGCCAGCAGGACTAGCAGACTCAATGAGCAGTTCTTC. As protein: CASRTSRLNEQFF.